This T cell receptor beta chain was recorded in a study of OX40 agonist ivuxolimab in advanced cancers. Across the whole study: Three partial responders included one hepatocellular carcinoma patient and two cutaneous melanoma patients.

General study results and limits: Relative to CD4+ cells, CD8+ T cells on average had more expanded clones.

Libraries were prepared by immunoSEQ multiplex PCR; TCRdb keeps only in-frame clonotypes and omits some of them. The sample has 55,000 to 80,000 clones; approximately 84% are singletons. Concerning this clone itself: What it recognizes is unknown.

This sequence originates from an adult with an advanced solid tumor such as melanoma, head and neck, liver or kidney cancer. The starting material was CD4+ or CD8+ T cells sorted from blood, obtained in a trial of the OX40 agonist ivuxolimab.

In nucleotides, the CDR3 is TGTGCCAGTAGTGTCGGGGGATCTGGGGCCAACGTCCTGACTTTC. This translates into CASSVGGSGANVLTF. The chain employs TRBV19 and TRBJ2-6; weak D call: TRBD2 (6 bases). The CDR3 length is 15 residues. The germline V gene has CDR1 LNHDA and CDR2 SQIVND (reference sequence). The germline V and J ends were trimmed by 5 bases and 1 base, with 9 bases remaining between them.